This T cell receptor beta chain was recovered during a study of cytomegalovirus exposure and HLA in healthy donors. Study findings and constraints: There were three CMV-associated chains whose specificity for CMV antigens was confirmed in vitro.

Use of 60 Vbeta and 13 Jbeta primers characterized the PCR. Clones were sequenced by immunoSEQ multiplex PCR, and TCRdb holds only the in-frame ones, with some missing. The sample lists about 130,000 clones, about 80% occurring once. Per the germline V gene, CDR1 is MGHRA and CDR2 is YSYEKL. V dropped 0 bases and J dropped 0 bases, with 12 bases sitting between them. The CDR3 totals 17 residues. Regarding this clone: What it binds is unknown.

This TCR came from a man in his fifties in good health and CMV-seronegative. The V and J genes are TRBV4-1 and TRBJ1-3, with D possibly TRBD1 on 5 matching bases. Sequencing was done on a sample of PBMCs. The CDR3: CASSQDERGNSGNTIYF. The CDR3 DNA reads TGCGCCAGCAGCCAAGACGAAAGGGGTAACTCTGGAAACACCATATATTTT.